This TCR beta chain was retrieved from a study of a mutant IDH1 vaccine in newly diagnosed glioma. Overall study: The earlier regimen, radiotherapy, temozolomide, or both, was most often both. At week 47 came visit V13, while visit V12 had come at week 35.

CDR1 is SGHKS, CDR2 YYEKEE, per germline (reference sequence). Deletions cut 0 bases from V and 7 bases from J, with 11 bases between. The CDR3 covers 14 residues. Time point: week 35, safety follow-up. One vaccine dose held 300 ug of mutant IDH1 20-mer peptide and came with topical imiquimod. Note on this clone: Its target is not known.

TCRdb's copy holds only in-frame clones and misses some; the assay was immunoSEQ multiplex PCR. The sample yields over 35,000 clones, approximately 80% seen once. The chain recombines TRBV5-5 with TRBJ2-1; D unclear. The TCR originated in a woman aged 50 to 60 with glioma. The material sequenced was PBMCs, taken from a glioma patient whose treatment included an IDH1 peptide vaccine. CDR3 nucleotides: TGTGCCAGCAGCTTGGATGGGGTGCCTAATGAGCAGTTCTTC. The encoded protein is CASSLDGVPNEQFF. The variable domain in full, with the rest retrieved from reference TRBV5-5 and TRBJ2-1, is DAGVTQSPTHLIKTRGQQVTLRCSPISGHKSVSWYQQVLGQGPQFIFQYYEKEERGRGNFPDRFSARQFPNYSSELNVNALLLGDSALYLCASSLDGVPNEQFFGPGTRLTVL.